This T cell receptor (beta chain) derives from a study of blood T cell repertoires in COVID-19. Looking at the study overall: The cDNA or gDNA used as material had been derived from T cells, B-cell-depleted T cells, or PBMCs.

As processed by the authors: From reference gene primer amplification, estimates of nucleated cell counts were derived. The data were produced by immunoSEQ multiplex PCR, yet TCRdb's version contains in-frame clones alone and is incomplete. For V, J and clone size, that table is used; D and trimming come from the DNA. The repertoire holds some 150,000 clones, with 75% to 90% as singletons. Sequencing input: peripheral blood. The receptor was derived from a woman aged 60-75 years with COVID-19, enrolled during active disease.

The CDR3 region has the DNA TGCGCCAGCGCAGGGATTGAGGACACTGAAGCTTTCTTT. Its protein product is CASAGIEDTEAFF. This chain links TRBV4-1 with TRBJ1-1, with D maybe TRBD1 (5 bases). CDR1 and CDR2 from the germline V gene are MGHRA and YSYEKL. Trimming stripped 8 bases from V and 3 bases from J, with 13 bases between. The CDR3 runs 13 residues.